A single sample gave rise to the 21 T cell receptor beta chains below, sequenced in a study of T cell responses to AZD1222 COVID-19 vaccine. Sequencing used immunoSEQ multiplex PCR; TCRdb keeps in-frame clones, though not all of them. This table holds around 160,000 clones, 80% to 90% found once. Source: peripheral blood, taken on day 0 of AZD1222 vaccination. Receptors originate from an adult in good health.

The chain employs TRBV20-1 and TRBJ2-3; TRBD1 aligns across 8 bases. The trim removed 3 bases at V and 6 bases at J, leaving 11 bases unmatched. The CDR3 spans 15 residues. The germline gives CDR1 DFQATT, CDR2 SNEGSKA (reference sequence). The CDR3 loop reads CSASLGQGRLDTQYF. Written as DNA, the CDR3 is TGCAGTGCTAGTCTAGGACAGGGCAGGCTGGATACGCAGTATTTT.

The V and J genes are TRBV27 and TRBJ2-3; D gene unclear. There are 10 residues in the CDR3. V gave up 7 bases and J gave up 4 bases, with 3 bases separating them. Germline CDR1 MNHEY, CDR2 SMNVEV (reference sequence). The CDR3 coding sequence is TGTGCCAGCAAGGCAGATACGCAGTATTTT. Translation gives CASKADTQYF.

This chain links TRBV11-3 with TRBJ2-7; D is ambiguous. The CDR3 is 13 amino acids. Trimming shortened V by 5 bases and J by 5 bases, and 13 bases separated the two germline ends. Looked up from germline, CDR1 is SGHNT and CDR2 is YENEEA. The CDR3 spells CASSHTLNNEQYF. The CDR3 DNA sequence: TGTGCCAGCAGCCATACTTTGAACAACGAGCAGTACTTC.

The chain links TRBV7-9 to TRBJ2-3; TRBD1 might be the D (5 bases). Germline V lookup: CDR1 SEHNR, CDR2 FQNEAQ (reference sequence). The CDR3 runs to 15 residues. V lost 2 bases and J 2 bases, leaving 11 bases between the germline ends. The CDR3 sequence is CASSLSQVLTDTQYF. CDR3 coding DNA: TGTGCCAGCAGCTTATCACAGGTACTCACAGATACGCAGTATTTT.

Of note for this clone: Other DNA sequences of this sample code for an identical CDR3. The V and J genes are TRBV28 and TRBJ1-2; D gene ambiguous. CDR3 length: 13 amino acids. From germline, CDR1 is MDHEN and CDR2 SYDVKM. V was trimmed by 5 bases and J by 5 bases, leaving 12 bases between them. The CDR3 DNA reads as TGTGCCAGCAGTCCCCCGGGCTTATATGGCTACACCTTC. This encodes CASSPPGLYGYTF.

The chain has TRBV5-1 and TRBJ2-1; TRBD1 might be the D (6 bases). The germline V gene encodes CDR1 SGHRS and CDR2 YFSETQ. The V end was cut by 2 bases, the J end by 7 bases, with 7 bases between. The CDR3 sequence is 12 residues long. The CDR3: CASSFGQNEQFF. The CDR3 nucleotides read TGCGCCAGCAGCTTCGGACAGAATGAGCAGTTCTTC.

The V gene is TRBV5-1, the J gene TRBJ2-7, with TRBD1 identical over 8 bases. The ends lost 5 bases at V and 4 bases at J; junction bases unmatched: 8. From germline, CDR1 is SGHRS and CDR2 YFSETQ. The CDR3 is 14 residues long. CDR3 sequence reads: CASRDGQGIYEQYF. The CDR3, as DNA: TGCGCCAGCAGAGATGGACAGGGCATTTACGAGCAGTACTTC.

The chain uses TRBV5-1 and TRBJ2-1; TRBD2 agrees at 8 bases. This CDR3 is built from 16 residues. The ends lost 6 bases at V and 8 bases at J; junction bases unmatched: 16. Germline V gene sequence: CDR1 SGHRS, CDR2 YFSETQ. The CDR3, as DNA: TGCGCCAGCAACTACCGATCGGCGGGAGGCTGGGATGAGCAGTTCTTC. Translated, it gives CASNYRSAGGWDEQFF. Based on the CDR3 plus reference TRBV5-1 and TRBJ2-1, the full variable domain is KAGVTQTPRYLIKTRGQQVTLSCSPISGHRSVSWYQQTPGQGLQFLFEYFSETQRNKGNFPGRFSGRQFSNSRSEMNVSTLELGDSALYLCASNYRSAGGWDEQFFGPGTRLTVL.

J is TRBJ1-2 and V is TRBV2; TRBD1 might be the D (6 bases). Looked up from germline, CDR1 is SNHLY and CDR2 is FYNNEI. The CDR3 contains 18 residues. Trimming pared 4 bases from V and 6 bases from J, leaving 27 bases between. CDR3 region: CASSVLQGSSMVLDGYTF. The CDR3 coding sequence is TGTGCCAGCAGTGTACTCCAGGGGTCGAGCATGGTATTGGATGGCTACACCTTC.

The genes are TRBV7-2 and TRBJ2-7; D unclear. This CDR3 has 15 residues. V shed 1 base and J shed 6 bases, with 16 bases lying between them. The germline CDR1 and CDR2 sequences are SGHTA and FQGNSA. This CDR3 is CASSLDDRKSREQYF. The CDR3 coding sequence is TGTGCCAGCAGCTTAGACGATCGTAAGTCGCGCGAGCAGTACTTC.

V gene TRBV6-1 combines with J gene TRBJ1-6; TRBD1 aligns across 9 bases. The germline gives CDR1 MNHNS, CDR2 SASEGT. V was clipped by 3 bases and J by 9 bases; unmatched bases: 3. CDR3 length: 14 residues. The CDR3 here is CASSDTGGFSPLHF. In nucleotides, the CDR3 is TGTGCCAGCAGTGATACAGGGGGCTTTTCACCCCTCCACTTT.

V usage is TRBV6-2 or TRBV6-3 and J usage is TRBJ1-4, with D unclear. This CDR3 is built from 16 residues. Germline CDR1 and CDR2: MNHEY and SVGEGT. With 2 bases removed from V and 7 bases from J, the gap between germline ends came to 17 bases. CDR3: CASSYTGRSVSEKLFF. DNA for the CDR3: TGTGCCAGCAGTTACACCGGTCGGTCGGTGTCTGAAAAACTGTTTTTT.

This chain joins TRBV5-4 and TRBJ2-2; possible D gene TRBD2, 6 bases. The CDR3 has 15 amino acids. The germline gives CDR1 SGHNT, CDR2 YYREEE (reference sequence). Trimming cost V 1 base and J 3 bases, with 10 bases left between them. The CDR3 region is CASSLNGRDTGELFF. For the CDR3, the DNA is TGTGCCAGCAGCTTGAACGGGAGAGACACCGGGGAGCTGTTTTTT.

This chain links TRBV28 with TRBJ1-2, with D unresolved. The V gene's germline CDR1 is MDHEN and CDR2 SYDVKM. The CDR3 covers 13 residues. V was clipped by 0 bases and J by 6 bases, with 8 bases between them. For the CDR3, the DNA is TGTGCCAGCAGTTTATGGGCAGCAGATGGCTACACCTTC. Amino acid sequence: CASSLWAADGYTF.

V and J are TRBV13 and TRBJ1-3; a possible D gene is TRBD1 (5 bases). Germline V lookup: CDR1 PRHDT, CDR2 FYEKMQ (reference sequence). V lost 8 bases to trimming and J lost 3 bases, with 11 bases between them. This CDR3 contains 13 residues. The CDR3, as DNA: TGTGCCAGCTCCGGGACTTATGGAAACACCATATATTTT. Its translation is CASSGTYGNTIYF.

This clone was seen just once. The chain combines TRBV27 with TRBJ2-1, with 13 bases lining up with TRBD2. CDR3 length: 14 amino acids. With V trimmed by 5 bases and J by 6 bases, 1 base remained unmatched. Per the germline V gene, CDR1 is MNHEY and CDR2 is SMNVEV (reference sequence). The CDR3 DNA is TGTGCCAGCAGTACTAGCGGGAGGGCCAATGAGCAGTTCTTC. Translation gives CASSTSGRANEQFF.

CDR3 coding DNA: TGTGCCAGCAGCCCACGGGACAGGACAGGAGGCACAGATACGCAGTATTTT. This gives the protein CASSPRDRTGGTDTQYF. The chain employs TRBV13 and TRBJ2-3, with TRBD1 matching over 8 bases. The germline V gene encodes CDR1 PRHDT and CDR2 FYEKMQ (reference sequence). The CDR3 is 17 residues long. Germline trimming cut 5 bases from V and 1 base from J; bases unmatched to any gene: 11.

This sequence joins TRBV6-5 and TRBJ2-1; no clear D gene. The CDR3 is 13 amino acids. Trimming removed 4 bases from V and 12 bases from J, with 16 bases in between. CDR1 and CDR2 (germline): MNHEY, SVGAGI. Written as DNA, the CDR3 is TGTGCCAGCAGTTCCGAGCCCTATCGTGGGCAGTTCTTC. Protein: CASSSEPYRGQFF.

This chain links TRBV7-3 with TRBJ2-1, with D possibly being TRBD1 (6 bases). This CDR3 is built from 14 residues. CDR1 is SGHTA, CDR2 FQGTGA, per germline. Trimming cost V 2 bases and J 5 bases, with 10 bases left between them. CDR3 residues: CASSLPGQNNEQFF. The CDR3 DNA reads TGTGCCAGCAGCTTACCGGGACAAAACAATGAGCAGTTCTTC.

The CDR3 coding sequence is TGTGCCAGCAGCGACGGGGGGAGCTCCTACGAGCAGTACTTC. Residues: CASSDGGSSYEQYF. The chain is built from TRBV6-5 and TRBJ2-7; 7 bases match TRBD2. Germline-derived CDR1 and CDR2 are MNHEY and SVGAGI. This CDR3 has 14 amino acids. The J segment lost 0 bases and the V segment lost 6 bases, leaving 5 bases of the junction unmatched.

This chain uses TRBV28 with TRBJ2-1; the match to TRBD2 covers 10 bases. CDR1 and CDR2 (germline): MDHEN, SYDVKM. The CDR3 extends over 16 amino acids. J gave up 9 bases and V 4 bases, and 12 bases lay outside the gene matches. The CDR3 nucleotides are TGTGCCAGCAGTTCCCCTAGCGGGAGCTTCGGTTTTGAGCAGTTCTTC. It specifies CASSSPSGSFGFEQFF. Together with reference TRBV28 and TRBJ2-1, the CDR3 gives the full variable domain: DVKVTQSSRYLVKRTGEKVFLECVQDMDHENMFWYRQDPGLGLRLIYFSYDVKMKEKGDIPEGYSVSREKKERFSLILESASTNQTSMYLCASSSPSGSFGFEQFFGPGTRLTVL.